This T cell receptor beta chain was profiled in a study of cytomegalovirus exposure and HLA in healthy donors (dated by TCRdb to about 2017). Regarding the complete study: An earlier analysis of some 600 of the donors reported about 300 Gb of sequence data and around 100 million unique TCR beta sequences obtained from about 179 million T cells. Around 300 gigabases of sequencing data and tens of millions of unique TCR sequences were included in an early release covering about 620 HLA-typed donors. Donor age, sex, ethnicity and CMV serostatus were compiled together with the repertoire data. Across about 380 genotyped donors of the cohort, an average of about 240,000 unique TCR beta nucleotide sequences per donor were sequenced, and 15% to 20% of those sequences were non-productive. All discovery cohort repertoires had been generated on a single sequencing platform. In addition to the first cohort of approximately 650 subjects, a separate validation cohort of approximately 130 different subjects was used. The number of typed donors differed by locus: roughly 620-640 for A, B, C, DRB1 and DQB1; 500 to 550 for DQA1; 606 for DPA1; and roughly 450 for DPB1. Roughly five DR-DQ haplotypes were treated as single units for association and clustering because of strong linkage in the cohort. In a later analysis, previously published TCR beta repertoires from 666 donors were re-analyzed and high-resolution HLA genotyping was added so that TCR occurrence patterns could be studied. The study aimed to test whether signatures of past pathogen exposure could be identified by cataloging public T cell receptors. Of the 350 to 400 genotyped donors, over 65% fell in the genetic ancestry cluster associated with self-reported Caucasian donors. The study profiled the T cell repertoires of 666 subjects by immunosequencing and related them to cytomegalovirus serostatus. To decide whether each TCR beta V gene segment behaved as functional or pseudogenic, an earlier analysis of 587 of the donors relied on high-throughput TCR beta sequencing. HLA typing included class I and class II loci at four-digit resolution. To predict cytomegalovirus infection status, the study combined high-throughput TCR immunosequencing, statistical association of individual TCRs with disease status, and machine learning. Genome-wide SNP genotypes for about three fifths of the roughly 670 donors were used in a later genetic analysis, which treated that subset as a discovery cohort. Rather than drawing on any new phenotypic data, the later analysis identified candidate immune exposures from TCR beta sequences and the way those sequences occurred across donors.

This clone came up once. The target of this receptor is not known. The record has no base qualities; no much larger clone is one base away. Results the study describes overall, beyond this receptor: In vitro tests confirmed that a few of the cytomegalovirus-associated TCR beta chains recognize cytomegalovirus antigens. Presence/absence analyses assumed roughly uniform sequencing depth across donors, an assumption that may not hold. A group of highly shared sequence variants was considered likely to be a technical artifact of the sequencing pipeline. Because HLA typing was missing for some donors at each locus, association tests included only the typed subset. According to the authors, the approach could potentially be generalized to other disease states and immunological phenotypes. In a later analysis, several top co-occurrence clusters were reported to appear linked to parvovirus B19, influenza, CMV and Epstein-Barr virus. In a later genetic analysis, a missense DCLRE1C variant was associated with V-gene and J-gene trimming of TCR beta chains, and the association was replicated in an independent cohort. The only immune exposure information available for the cohort was CMV serostatus. Only TCR beta chains were sequenced in this cohort, and the absence of alpha or paired-chain data limited detectable features. In a later analysis, HLA-associated TCR beta chains showed more clonal expansion and lower generation probabilities than non-associated chains that were equally common. In a later genetic analysis, fewer N-insertions in productive TCRs were reported among donors in an Asian-associated ancestry cluster than the approximately 670-donor mean. Linkage disequilibrium might explain the correlated functional status among segregating V segments, but an unknown experimental factor could not be ruled out. In the study, roughly 160 TCR beta chains were listed as associated with cytomegalovirus. A further reported finding was that TCR beta sequences accurately predicted the HLA-A and HLA-B alleles for most subjects in the first cohort. In an earlier analysis of 587 of the donors, most TCR beta V segments were observed in productive rearrangements about 87% or about 30% of the time, broadly matching IMGT annotations. In a later analysis, TCR association rates were found to vary across HLA loci, with the most associated TCRs seen for DRB1 alleles and the fewest for HLA-C alleles. The 87-base-pair reads could not distinguish some IMGT-functional V segments, including TRBV6-2 and TRBV6-3, so those segments were excluded. Because counts were too low, approximately 15 rarely observed V segments, including chromosome 9 orphons, were excluded from the earlier analysis of 587 of the donors. In a later analysis, most CMV-associated TCR beta chains were found to appear HLA-restricted, with HLA associations seemingly driven largely by CMV exposure. Across donors, most TCR sequences were observed very rarely, whereas some public TCRs were present in many individuals. When HLA alleles, especially DR and DQ, strongly co-occurred, attributing TCR associations to individual alleles was difficult. In both the original and validation cohorts, the classifier was reported to diagnose cytomegalovirus status with high specificity and sensitivity. Specific HLA alleles were associated with 15,000 to 20,000 TCR beta sequences at a false discovery rate of 0.05 in a later analysis.

The cysteine opens and the phenylalanine closes a CDR3 of 13 amino acids. Of all the DNA, just the CDR3 is kept, 39 bases in frame from base 1. Trimming costs V 6 bases and J 4 bases, and their ends lie 12 bases apart. The germline V gene gives CDR1 as MNHNS and CDR2 as SASEGT. Receptor amplification or capture employed the immunoSEQ multiplex PCR assay. The multiplex PCR relied on a mix of 60 forward primers for TCR Vbeta segments and 13 reverse primers for TCR Jbeta segments. Amplification of the CDR3 region of rearranged TCR beta genes was performed with a multiplex PCR assay on genomic DNA. On the Illumina HiSeq System, the amplified TCR beta libraries were sequenced as 87-base-pair reads. The study's processing was this. Across the 670 or so repertoires, a later analysis counted approximately 83 million unique TCR beta chains, around 10 million of which were shared by at least two donors. Raw reads were error-corrected and collapsed into unique sequences by a nearest-neighbor algorithm in which closely related sequences were merged to remove PCR and sequencing errors. To assign V, D and J gene segments, CDR3 sequences were aligned to IMGT reference sequences. For a sequence to be retained, a match of at least six nucleotides to both a V gene segment and a J gene segment was required. A rearrangement counted as productive if the CDR3 had no stop codons and remained in frame with V and J, and every other rearrangement counted as non-productive. CDR3 was defined by IMGT convention, running from the second conserved V-encoded cysteine to the conserved J-encoded phenylalanine. In an earlier analysis of around 570 of the donors, sequences lacking an unambiguous match to a single V gene segment were excluded. In an earlier analysis of some 590 of the donors, V segments were called functional above 56.7% productive rearrangements and were called segregating when the between-donor standard deviation exceeded 5%. A statistical classification framework was built for diagnosing cytomegalovirus status from the catalog of TCR beta chain sequences. A later analysis assigned V and J genes by comparing TCR nucleotide sequences with IMGT/GENE-DB human TR gene sequences. In a later analysis, CDR3 sequences and most-parsimonious VDJ recombination scenarios were assigned using the TCRdist pipeline. In a later analysis, every TCR beta chain was defined by the combination of its CDR3 amino acid sequence and its V-gene family, and reads without a unique V-gene family were dropped. To address suspected cross-contamination and a sequencing artifact, a later analysis removed around 600 highly shared, low-generation-probability nucleotide sequences. In a later analysis, a clonal expansion index was calculated for each public chain from normalized within-repertoire ranks of inferred template counts. In a later analysis, generation probabilities were computed with a VDJ recombination model fitted to out-of-frame rearrangements, and the resulting probabilities were checked against IGoR. A later analysis scored TCR-TCR, TCR-HLA and TCR-CMV co-occurrence with hypergeometric tests, applying a repertoire-size bias correction to TCR pairs. To estimate false discovery rates, a later analysis permuted the HLA or CMV assignments 20 times. In a later analysis, co-occurring TCRs were grouped using DBSCAN, with TCRdist sequence similarity added in when clustering inside HLA-allele-positive subsets. Repertoires with fewer than 30,000 or more than 120,000 public chains, plus five repertoires with anomalous nucleotide sharing, were excluded from co-occurrence clustering. TCRdb took this table from immuneACCESS and kept in-frame rearrangements with V and J called. Such tables lack part of the clones; where checked against another copy, unresolved V genes explain under half of the gap, and the rest is unexplained. V and J calls and clone size are those listed in that table; D and trimming were worked out from the DNA. Here the sample has 70,000 to 95,000 clones; over 75% occur a single time. The biggest ten clones account for over 2% of the sample.

The cohort was made up of under 800 healthy bone marrow donors. All cohort members were sampled while nominally healthy, although unrecorded immune exposures were likely present. The donor was CMV seronegative and was included in the group of under 450 seronegative cohort members. Every donor gave a peripheral blood sample, and the peripheral blood mononuclear cells from that sample were used for TCR beta sequencing. The Qiagen DNeasy Blood Extraction Kit was used to extract genomic DNA from the blood cell samples. The specimen sequenced was PBMCs. Here the chain combines TRBV6-1 and TRBJ1-2; D gene: possibly TRBD1, on 5 matching bases. The TCR comes from a young man in good health and CMV-seronegative. The encoded CDR3 is CASRTTGLYGYTF. The DNA sequence is as follows: TGTGCCAGCAGAACAACAGGTCTCTATGGCTACACCTTC.